This T cell receptor (beta chain) was documented in a study of blood T cells in healthy people across ages. The authors ran a second PCR of about 6 to 12 cycles using a sample-barcoded 5' primer and a J-beta primer mix. TCRdb analysed the 5' RACE reads with MiXCR anew, one entry per CDR3 protein. The sample lists about 830,000 distinct CDR3 sequences, roughly 64% occurring once. Germline V lookup: CDR1 DFQATT, CDR2 SNEGSKA (reference sequence). The CDR3 is 14 amino acids. The V gene lost 1 base and the J gene lost 7 bases, with 14 bases spanning the gap. This clonotype was counted a single time. The TCR sequence derives from a man aged 25-45 years in good health. Sequenced material: blood. The rearrangement links TRBV20-1 to TRBJ1-5; TRBD1 is a possible D gene (5 bases). CDR3 residues: CSARGGVIKQPQHF. In DNA, the CDR3 is TGCAGTGCTAGAGGGGGGGTGATAAAGCAGCCCCAGCATTTT.